This T cell receptor beta chain came from a study of blood T cell repertoires in COVID-19. Background on the study: Both acute and convalescent COVID-19 samples were obtained from the United States, Italy and Spain. Sample material is recorded as cDNA or gDNA derived from T cells, B-cell-depleted T cells, or PBMCs.

In the authors' methods: Nucleated cell counts were estimated from reference gene primer amplification. Data came from immunoSEQ multiplex PCR; TCRdb stores just in-frame clones and leaves some out. That table furnishes V, J and clone size, whereas the DNA furnished D and trimming. The sample lists under 250,000 clones, about 89% occurring once. The CDR3 totals 16 residues. CDR1 is MNHNY and CDR2 is SVGAGI in the germline V gene (reference sequence). Deletions cut 5 bases from V and 7 bases from J, with 18 bases between. The specimen was peripheral blood. The rearrangement links TRBV6-6 to TRBJ1-6; D unclear. This TCR was recovered from a man between 60 and 70 years old who had recovered from COVID-19. This CDR3 reads CASSRTAEGNNSPLHF. The CDR3 DNA reads TGTGCCAGCAGTCGAACAGCGGAAGGTAACAATTCACCCCTCCACTTT.